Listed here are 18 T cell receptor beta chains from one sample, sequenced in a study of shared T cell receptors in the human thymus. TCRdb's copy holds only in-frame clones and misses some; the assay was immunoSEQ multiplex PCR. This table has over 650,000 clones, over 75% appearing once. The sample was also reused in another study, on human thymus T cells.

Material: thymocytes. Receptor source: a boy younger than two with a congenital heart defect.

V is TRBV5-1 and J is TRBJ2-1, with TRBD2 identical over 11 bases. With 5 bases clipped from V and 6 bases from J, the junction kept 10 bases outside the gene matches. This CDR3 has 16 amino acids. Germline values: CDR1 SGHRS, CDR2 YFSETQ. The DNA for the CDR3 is TGCGCCAGCAGGACCCATGTAGCGGGAGGGCTCAATGAGCAGTTCTTC. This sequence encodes CASRTHVAGGLNEQFF.

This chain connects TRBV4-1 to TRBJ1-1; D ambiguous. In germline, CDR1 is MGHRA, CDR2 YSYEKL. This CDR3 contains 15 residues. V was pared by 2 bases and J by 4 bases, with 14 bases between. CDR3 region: CASSQLRGLTTEAFF. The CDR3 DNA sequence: TGCGCCAGCAGCCAACTGCGGGGTCTTACCACTGAAGCTTTCTTT.

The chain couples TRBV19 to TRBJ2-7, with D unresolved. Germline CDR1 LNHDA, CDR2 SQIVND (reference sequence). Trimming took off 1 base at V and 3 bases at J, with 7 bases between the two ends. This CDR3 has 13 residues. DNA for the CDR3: TGTGCCAGTAGTATAGGAACGGGCTACGAGCAGTACTTC. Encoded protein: CASSIGTGYEQYF.

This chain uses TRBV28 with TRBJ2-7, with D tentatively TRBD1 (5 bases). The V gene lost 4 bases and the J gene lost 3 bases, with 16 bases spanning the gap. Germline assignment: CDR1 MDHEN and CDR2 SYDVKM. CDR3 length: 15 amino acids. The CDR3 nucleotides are TGTGCCAGCAGTTGGGGCCGCGAGGACAACTACGAGCAGTACTTC. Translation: CASSWGREDNYEQYF. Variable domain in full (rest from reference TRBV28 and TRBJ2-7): DVKVTQSSRYLVKRTGEKVFLECVQDMDHENMFWYRQDPGLGLRLIYFSYDVKMKEKGDIPEGYSVSREKKERFSLILESASTNQTSMYLCASSWGREDNYEQYFGPGTRLTVT.

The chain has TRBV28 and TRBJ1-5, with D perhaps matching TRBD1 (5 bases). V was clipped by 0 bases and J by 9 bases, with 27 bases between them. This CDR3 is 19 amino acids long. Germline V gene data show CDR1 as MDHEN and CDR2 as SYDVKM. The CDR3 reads CASSLCSFGSGVSPAPQHF. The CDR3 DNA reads TGTGCCAGCAGTTTATGTTCGTTCGGGTCGGGGGTATCCCCGGCGCCCCAGCATTTT.

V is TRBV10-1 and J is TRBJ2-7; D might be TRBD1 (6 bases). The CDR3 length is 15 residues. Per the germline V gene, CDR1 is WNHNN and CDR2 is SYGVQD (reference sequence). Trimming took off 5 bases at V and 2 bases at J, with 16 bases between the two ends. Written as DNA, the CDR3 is TGCGCCAGCAGTTCCAGGTGGGGGCCCACCTACGAGCAGTACTTC. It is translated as CASSSRWGPTYEQYF.

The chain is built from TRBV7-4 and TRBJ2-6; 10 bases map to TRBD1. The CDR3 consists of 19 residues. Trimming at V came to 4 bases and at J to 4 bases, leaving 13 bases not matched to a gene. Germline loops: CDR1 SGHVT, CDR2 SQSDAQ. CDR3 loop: CASSSPLRDRGSGANVLTF. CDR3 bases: TGTGCCAGCAGCTCACCCCTCCGGGACAGGGGATCAGGGGCCAACGTCCTGACTTTC.

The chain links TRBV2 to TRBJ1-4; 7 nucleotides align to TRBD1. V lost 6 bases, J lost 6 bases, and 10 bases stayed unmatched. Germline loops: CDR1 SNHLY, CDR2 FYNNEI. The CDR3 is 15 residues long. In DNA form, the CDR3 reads TGTGCCAGCAGGGTTCCAGGGGGTCCTGATGAAAAACTGTTTTTT. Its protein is CASRVPGGPDEKLFF.

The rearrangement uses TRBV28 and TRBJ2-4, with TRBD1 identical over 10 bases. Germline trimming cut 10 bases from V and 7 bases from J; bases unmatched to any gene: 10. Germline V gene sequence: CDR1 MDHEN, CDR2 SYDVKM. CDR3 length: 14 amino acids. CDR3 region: CATLWTGGENIQYF. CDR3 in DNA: TGTGCCACCCTTTGGACAGGGGGAGAGAACATTCAGTACTTC.

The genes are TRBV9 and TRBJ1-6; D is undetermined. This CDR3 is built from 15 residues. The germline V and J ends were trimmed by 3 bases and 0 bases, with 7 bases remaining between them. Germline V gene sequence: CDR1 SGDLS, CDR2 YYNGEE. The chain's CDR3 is CASSAGSSYNSPLHF. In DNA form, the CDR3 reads TGTGCCAGCAGCGCCGGGAGCTCCTATAATTCACCCCTCCACTTT.

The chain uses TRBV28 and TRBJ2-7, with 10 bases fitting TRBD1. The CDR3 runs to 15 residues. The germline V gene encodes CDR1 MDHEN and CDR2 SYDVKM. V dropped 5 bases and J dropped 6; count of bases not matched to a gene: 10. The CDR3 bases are TGTGCCAGCAGTCAAAGACAGGGGGCAATTTGCGAGCAGTACTTC. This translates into CASSQRQGAICEQYF.

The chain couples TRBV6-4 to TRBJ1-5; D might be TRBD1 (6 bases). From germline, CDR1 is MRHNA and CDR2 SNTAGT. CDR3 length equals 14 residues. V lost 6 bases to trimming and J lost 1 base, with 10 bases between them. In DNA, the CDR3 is TGTGCCAGCAGAGTGGGGACAAGCAATCAGCCCCAGCATTTT. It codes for CASRVGTSNQPQHF.

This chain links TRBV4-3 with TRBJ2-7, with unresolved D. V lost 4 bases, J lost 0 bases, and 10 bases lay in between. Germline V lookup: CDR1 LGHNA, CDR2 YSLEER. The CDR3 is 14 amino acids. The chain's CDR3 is CASSPTRSSYEQYF. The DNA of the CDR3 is TGCGCCAGCAGCCCGACTCGGAGCTCCTACGAGCAGTACTTC.

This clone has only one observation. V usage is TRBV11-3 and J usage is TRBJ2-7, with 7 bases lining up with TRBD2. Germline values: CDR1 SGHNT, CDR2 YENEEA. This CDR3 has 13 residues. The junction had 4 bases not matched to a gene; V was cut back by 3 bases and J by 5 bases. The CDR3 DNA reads TGTGCCAGCAGCTTGGGGGGGGAAAACGAGCAGTACTTC. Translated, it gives CASSLGGENEQYF.

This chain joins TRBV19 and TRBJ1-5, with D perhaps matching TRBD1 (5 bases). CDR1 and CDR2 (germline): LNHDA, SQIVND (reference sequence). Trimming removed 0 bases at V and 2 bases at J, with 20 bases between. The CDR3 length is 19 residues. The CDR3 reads CASSIDREFLSVGNQPQHF. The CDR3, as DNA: TGTGCCAGTAGTATAGACAGGGAATTTTTAAGTGTCGGCAATCAGCCCCAGCATTTT.

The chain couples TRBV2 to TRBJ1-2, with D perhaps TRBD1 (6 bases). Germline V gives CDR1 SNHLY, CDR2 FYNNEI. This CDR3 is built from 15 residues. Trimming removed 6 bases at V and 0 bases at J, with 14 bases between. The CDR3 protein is CASRTQGPANYGYTF. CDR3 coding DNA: TGTGCCAGCAGGACACAGGGACCAGCTAACTATGGCTACACCTTC.

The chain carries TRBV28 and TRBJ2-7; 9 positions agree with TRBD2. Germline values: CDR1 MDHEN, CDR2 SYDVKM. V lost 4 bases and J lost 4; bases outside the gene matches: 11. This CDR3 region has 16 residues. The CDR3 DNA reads TGTGCCAGCAGTTCCTTCACTAGCGGGCCCTCTTACGAGCAGTACTTC. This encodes CASSSFTSGPSYEQYF.

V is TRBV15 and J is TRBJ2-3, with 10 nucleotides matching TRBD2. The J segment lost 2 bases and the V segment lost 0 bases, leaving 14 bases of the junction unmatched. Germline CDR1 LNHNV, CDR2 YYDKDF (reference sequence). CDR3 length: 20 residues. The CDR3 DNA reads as TGTGCCACCAGCAGAGATGCCCCCGAGCTAGCGGGGGCCTACACAGATACGCAGTATTTT. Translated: CATSRDAPELAGAYTDTQYF.